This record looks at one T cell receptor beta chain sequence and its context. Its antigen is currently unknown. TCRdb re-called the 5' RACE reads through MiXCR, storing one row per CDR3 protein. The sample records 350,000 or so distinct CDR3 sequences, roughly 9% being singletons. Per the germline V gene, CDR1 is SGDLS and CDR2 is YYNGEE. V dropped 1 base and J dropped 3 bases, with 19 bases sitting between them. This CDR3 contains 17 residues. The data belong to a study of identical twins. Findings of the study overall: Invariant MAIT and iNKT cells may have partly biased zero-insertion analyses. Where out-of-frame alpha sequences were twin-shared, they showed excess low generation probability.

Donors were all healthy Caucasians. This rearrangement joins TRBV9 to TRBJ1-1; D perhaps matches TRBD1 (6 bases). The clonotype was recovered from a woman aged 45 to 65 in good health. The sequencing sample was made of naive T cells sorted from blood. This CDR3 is CASSVSRVGGPYTEAFF. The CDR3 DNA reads TGTGCCAGCAGCGTATCACGGGTAGGGGGGCCTTACACTGAAGCTTTCTTT. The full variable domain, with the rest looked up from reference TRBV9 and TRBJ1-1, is DSGVTQTPKHLITATGQRVTLRCSPRSGDLSVYWYQQSLDQGLQFLIQYYNGEERAKGNILERFSAQQFPDLHSELNLSSLELGDSALYFCASSVSRVGGPYTEAFFGQGTRLTVV.